This T cell receptor beta chain is drawn from a study of blood T cells in healthy people across ages. Trimming took off 6 bases at V and 3 bases at J, with 12 bases between the two ends. The CDR3 is made up of 13 amino acids. Next came a second PCR, run for about 7 to 12 cycles, which used a sample-barcoded 5' primer along with a J-beta primer mix. MiXCR was run by TCRdb on the 5' RACE reads, yielding one entry per CDR3 protein. The sample lists around 1,000,000 distinct CDR3 sequences, approximately 25% occurring once. A minimum of 5 micrograms of total RNA was extracted per sample. The same sample was also studied in work on T cells of mothers and their children. Turning to that study: The sample comes from fewer than 10 healthy Caucasian donors: mothers and children. cDNA was made from all extracted RNA, roughly 1.4 ug per 15 ul.

The chain links TRBV12-3 or TRBV12-4 to TRBJ2-7; tentative D call: TRBD2 (6 bases). The clonotype was recovered from a girl aged 2-10 years in good health. What was sequenced was blood. The CDR3 DNA reads as TGTGCCAGCAGACCCCCGGGACTCTACGAGCAGTACTTC. This encodes CASRPPGLYEQYF.